This TCR beta chain was recovered during a study of cytomegalovirus exposure and HLA in healthy donors (dated by TCRdb to 2015 to 2018). Study-wide context: An earlier analysis of some 550 of the donors reported more than 250 Gb of sequence data and some 120 million unique TCR beta sequences from about 179 million T cells. An early release that covered 640 HLA-typed donors contained around 330 gigabases of sequencing data and some 87 million unique TCR sequences. The genetic ancestry cluster associated with self-reported Caucasian donors included over 65% of the 300 to 450 genotyped donors. The study was designed to test whether signatures of past pathogen exposure could be identified by cataloging public T cell receptors. Using immunosequencing, the study profiled T cell repertoires from approximately 700 subjects and related those repertoires to cytomegalovirus serostatus. In addition to the first cohort of 666 subjects, a separate validation cohort of 120 different subjects was used. To predict cytomegalovirus infection status, the study brought together high-throughput TCR immunosequencing, statistical association of individual TCRs with disease status, and machine learning. A later analysis re-examined previously published TCR beta repertoires from roughly 650 donors and added high-resolution HLA genotyping to investigate patterns of TCR occurrence. Rather than using new phenotypic data, the later analysis identified candidate immune exposures from TCR beta sequences and from how often those sequences occurred across donors. In an earlier analysis of roughly 540 of the donors, high-throughput TCR beta sequencing was used to judge whether each TCR beta V gene segment behaved as functional or pseudogenic. Donor age, sex, ethnicity and CMV serostatus were collected together with the repertoire data. In a later genetic analysis, genome-wide SNP genotypes for about three fifths of the roughly 670 donors were used, and that subset was treated as a discovery cohort. Every repertoire in the discovery cohort had been generated on one and the same sequencing platform. HLA typing included class I and class II loci at four-digit resolution. The number of typed donors differed by locus: about 620-630 for A, B, C, DRB1 and DQB1; 500 to 550 for DQA1; 606 for DPA1; and about 450 for DPB1. Four to six DR-DQ haplotypes were handled as single units for association and clustering, since linkage in the cohort was strong. On average, around 200,000 unique TCR beta nucleotide sequences were sequenced per donor among some 420 genotyped donors of the cohort, with approximately 18% of those sequences being non-productive.

The cohort comprised some 730 healthy bone marrow donors. At the time of sampling, all cohort members were nominally healthy, though unrecorded immune exposures were likely present. The donor was CMV seropositive and belonged to the group of some 290 seropositive cohort members. Every donor gave a peripheral blood sample, and the peripheral blood mononuclear cells from that sample were used for TCR beta sequencing. The Qiagen DNeasy Blood Extraction Kit was used to extract genomic DNA from the blood cell samples. Library preparation was by the immunoSEQ multiplex PCR assay. For the multiplex PCR, a mixture combining 60 forward primers for TCR Vbeta segments and 13 reverse primers for TCR Jbeta segments was used. The CDR3 region of rearranged TCR beta genes was amplified from genomic DNA with a multiplex PCR assay. On the Illumina HiSeq System, the amplified TCR beta libraries were sequenced as 87-base-pair reads. The published analysis was carried out like this. Across the 700 or so repertoires, a later analysis counted some 80 million unique TCR beta chains, roughly 11 million of which were shared by at least two donors. To remove PCR and sequencing errors, raw reads were error-corrected and collapsed into unique sequences using a nearest-neighbor algorithm that merged closely related sequences. CDR3 sequences were aligned to IMGT reference sequences to assign V, D and J gene segments. For a sequence to be retained, at least a six-nucleotide match to both a V gene segment and a J gene segment was required. Rearrangements were classified as productive when the CDR3 lacked stop codons and remained in frame with V and J, and all other rearrangements were classified as non-productive. CDR3 was defined according to IMGT convention as the region running from the second conserved V-encoded cysteine to the conserved J-encoded phenylalanine. Sequences without an unambiguous match to a single V gene segment were excluded from the earlier analysis of approximately 600 of the donors. An earlier analysis of some 610 of the donors called V segments functional above 56.7% productive rearrangements and segregating when the between-donor standard deviation exceeded 5%. A statistical classification framework was built for diagnosing cytomegalovirus status from the catalog of TCR beta chain sequences. V and J gene assignment, in a later analysis, came from comparing TCR nucleotide sequences with IMGT/GENE-DB human TR gene sequences. The TCRdist pipeline was used in a later analysis to assign CDR3 sequences and most-parsimonious VDJ recombination scenarios. In a later analysis, every TCR beta chain was defined by the combination of its CDR3 amino acid sequence and its V-gene family, and reads without a unique V-gene family were dropped. To address suspected cross-contamination and a sequencing artifact, a later analysis removed under 600 highly shared, low-generation-probability nucleotide sequences. In a later analysis, a clonal expansion index for each public chain was calculated from normalized within-repertoire ranks of inferred template counts. Generation probabilities in a later analysis came from a VDJ recombination model fitted to out-of-frame rearrangements, and those results were checked against IGoR. In a later analysis, TCR-TCR, TCR-HLA and TCR-CMV co-occurrence was scored with hypergeometric tests, and a repertoire-size bias correction was applied to TCR pairs. A later analysis estimated false discovery rates by permuting HLA or CMV assignments 20 times. A later analysis grouped co-occurring TCRs with DBSCAN, adding TCRdist sequence similarity when clustering within HLA-allele-positive subsets. Repertoires with fewer than 30,000 or more than 120,000 public chains, plus five repertoires with anomalous nucleotide sharing, were excluded from co-occurrence clustering. This immuneACCESS table, as held by TCRdb, lists in-frame sequences with V and J called but not all clones. Of the missing ones, under half trace to an unresolved V gene in checked studies; the others have no known cause. V and J calls and clone size are copied from that table; D and trimming were computed from the DNA. Across this sample there are about 96,000 clones, with around 74% seen only once. The ten largest clones capture under 3% of the sample.

Note on this clone: Its target antigen remains unknown. No base quality values were provided; no much bigger clone lies one nucleotide off.

Overall results and qualifications from the work: While some public TCRs were present in many individuals, most TCR sequences turned up only very rarely across donors. Only TCR beta chains were sequenced in this cohort, and the absence of alpha or paired-chain data limited detectable features. Because HLA typing was missing for some donors at each locus, association tests included only the typed subset. Sequencing depth was assumed to be roughly uniform across donors in the presence/absence analyses, though that assumption may not hold. A further reported finding was that TCR beta sequences accurately predicted the HLA-A and HLA-B alleles for most subjects in the first cohort. V-gene and J-gene trimming of TCR beta chains was associated with a missense DCLRE1C variant in a later genetic analysis, and the association was replicated in an independent cohort. In a later analysis, TCR association rates were found to vary across HLA loci, with the most associated TCRs seen for DRB1 alleles and the fewest for HLA-C alleles. In a later analysis, HLA-associated TCR beta chains showed more clonal expansion and lower generation probabilities than non-associated chains that were equally common. In vitro tests confirmed that three of the cytomegalovirus-associated TCR beta chains recognize cytomegalovirus antigens. The authors suggested that the approach could potentially be extended to other disease states and immunological phenotypes. In both the original and validation cohorts, the classifier was reported to diagnose cytomegalovirus status with high specificity and sensitivity. Strong co-occurrence of HLA alleles, especially DR and DQ, made assigning TCR associations to individual alleles difficult. According to a later analysis, parvovirus B19, influenza, CMV and Epstein-Barr virus appeared linked to several top co-occurrence clusters. According to a later genetic analysis, donors in an Asian-associated ancestry cluster had fewer N-insertions in productive TCRs than the approximately 630-donor mean. Most CMV-associated TCR beta chains appeared to be HLA-restricted in a later analysis, and the HLA associations seemed to be driven largely by CMV exposure. The 87-base-pair reads could not distinguish some IMGT-functional V segments, including TRBV6-2 and TRBV6-3, so those segments were excluded. In a later analysis, 16,951 TCR beta sequences were associated with specific HLA alleles at a false discovery rate of 0.05. In an earlier analysis of around 600 of the donors, most TCR beta V segments appeared in productive rearrangements about 87% or about 30% of the time, broadly matching IMGT annotations. In the study, some 160 TCR beta chains were listed as associated with cytomegalovirus. A cluster of highly shared sequence variants was judged likely to represent a technical artifact of the sequencing pipeline. Roughly 17 rarely observed V segments, including chromosome 9 orphons, were excluded from the earlier analysis of several hundred of the donors because counts were too low. CMV serostatus was the only immune exposure information available for the cohort. Linkage disequilibrium might explain the correlated functional status among segregating V segments, but an unknown experimental factor could not be ruled out.

CDR1 and CDR2 are drawn from the germline V gene (reference sequence): LNHDA, SQIVND. For this chain, trimming is 5 bases at the V end and 0 bases at the J end, and the number of junction bases without a gene match is 4. From cysteine to phenylalanine, the CDR3 is 14 amino acids long. The CDR3 DNA has 42 bases and is translated from base 1. Sequencing input: PBMCs. The chain is assembled from TRBV19 and TRBJ2-7; 7 middle bases align to TRBD1. The sequence was collected from a female donor in good health and CMV-seropositive. The CDR3 protein sequence reads: CASSSWTGSYEQYF. The base sequence is TGTGCCAGTAGTTCCTGGACAGGCTCCTACGAGCAGTACTTC.